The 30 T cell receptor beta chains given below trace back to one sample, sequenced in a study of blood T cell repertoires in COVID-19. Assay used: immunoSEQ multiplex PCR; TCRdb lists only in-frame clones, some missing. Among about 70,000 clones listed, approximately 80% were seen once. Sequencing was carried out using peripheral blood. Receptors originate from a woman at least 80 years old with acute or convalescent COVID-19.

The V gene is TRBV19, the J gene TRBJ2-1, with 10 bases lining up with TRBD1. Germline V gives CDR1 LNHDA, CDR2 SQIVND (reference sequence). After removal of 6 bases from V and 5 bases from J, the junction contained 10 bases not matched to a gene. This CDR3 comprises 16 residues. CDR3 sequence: CASRKVTGGWDNEQFF. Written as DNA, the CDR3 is TGTGCCAGTAGAAAAGTGACAGGGGGCTGGGACAATGAGCAGTTCTTC. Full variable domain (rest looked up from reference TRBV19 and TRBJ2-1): DGGITQSPKYLFRKEGQNVTLSCEQNLNHDAMYWYRQDPGQGLRLIYYSQIVNDFQKGDIAEGYSVSREKKESFPLTVTSAQKNPTAFYLCASRKVTGGWDNEQFFGPGTRLTVL.

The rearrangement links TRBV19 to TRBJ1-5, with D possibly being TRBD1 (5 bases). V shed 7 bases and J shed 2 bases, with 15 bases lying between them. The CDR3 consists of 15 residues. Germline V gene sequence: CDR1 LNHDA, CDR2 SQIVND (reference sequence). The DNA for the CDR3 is TGTGCCAGTACCGATAGACAGAGAGGCAATCAGCCCCAGCATTTT. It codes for CASTDRQRGNQPQHF.

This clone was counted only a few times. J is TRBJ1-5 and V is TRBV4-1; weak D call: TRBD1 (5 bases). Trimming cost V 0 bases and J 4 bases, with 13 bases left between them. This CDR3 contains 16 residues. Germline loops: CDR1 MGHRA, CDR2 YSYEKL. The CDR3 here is CASSQDRDRNNQPQHF. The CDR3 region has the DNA TGCGCCAGCAGCCAAGACCGTGACAGAAATAATCAGCCCCAGCATTTT.

This CDR3 is CASSRSSGGGYNEQFF. DNA of the CDR3: TGCGCCAGCAGCCGTTCTAGCGGGGGCGGATACAATGAGCAGTTCTTC. The gene calls are TRBV5-1 and TRBJ2-1, with TRBD2 identical over 10 bases. Germline V lookup: CDR1 SGHRS, CDR2 YFSETQ. Unmatched junction bases numbered 8, after V lost 4 bases and J lost 4 bases. This CDR3 comprises 16 residues.

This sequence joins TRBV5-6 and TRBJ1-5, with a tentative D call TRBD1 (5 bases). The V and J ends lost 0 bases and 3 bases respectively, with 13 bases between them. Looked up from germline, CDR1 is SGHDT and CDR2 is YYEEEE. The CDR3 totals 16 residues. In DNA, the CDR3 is TGTGCCAGCAGCTTGGGGCTGTGGGGCCCCAATCAGCCCCAGCATTTT. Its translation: CASSLGLWGPNQPQHF.

CDR3: CASRPSEDRQCCTEAFF. In DNA form, the CDR3 reads TGTGCCAGCAGACCCTCCGAAGACAGACAATGTTGCACTGAAGCTTTCTTT. The chain employs TRBV21-1 and TRBJ1-1; TRBD1 is taken as the D call from the table, unchecked against the DNA. TRBV21-1 is described as a pseudogene. The length of the CDR3 is 17 residues.

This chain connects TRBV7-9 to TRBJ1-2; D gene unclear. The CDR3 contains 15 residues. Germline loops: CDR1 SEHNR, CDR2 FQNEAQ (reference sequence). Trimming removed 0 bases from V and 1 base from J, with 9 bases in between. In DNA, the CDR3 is TGTGCCAGCAGCTTAGCGACACTTTTTAACTATGGCTACACCTTC. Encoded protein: CASSLATLFNYGYTF.

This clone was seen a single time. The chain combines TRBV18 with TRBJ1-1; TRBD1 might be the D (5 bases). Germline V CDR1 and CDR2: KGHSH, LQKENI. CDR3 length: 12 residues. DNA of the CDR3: TGTGCAGGGAGGGGACCTCCCCCTGAAGCTTTCTTT. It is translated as CAGRGPPPEAFF.

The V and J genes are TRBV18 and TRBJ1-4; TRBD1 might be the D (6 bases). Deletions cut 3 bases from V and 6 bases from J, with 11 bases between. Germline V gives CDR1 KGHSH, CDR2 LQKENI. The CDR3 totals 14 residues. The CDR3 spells CASSPVSGDEKLFF. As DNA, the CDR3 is TGTGCCAGCTCACCCGTGTCAGGGGATGAAAAACTGTTTTTT.

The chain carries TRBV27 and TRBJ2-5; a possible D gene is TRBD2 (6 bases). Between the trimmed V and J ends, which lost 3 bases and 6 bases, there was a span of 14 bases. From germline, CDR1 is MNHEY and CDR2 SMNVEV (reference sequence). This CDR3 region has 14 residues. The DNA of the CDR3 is TGTGCCAGCAGTTTCCGGGGAGGCTCGAAGACCCAGTACTTC. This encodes CASSFRGGSKTQYF.

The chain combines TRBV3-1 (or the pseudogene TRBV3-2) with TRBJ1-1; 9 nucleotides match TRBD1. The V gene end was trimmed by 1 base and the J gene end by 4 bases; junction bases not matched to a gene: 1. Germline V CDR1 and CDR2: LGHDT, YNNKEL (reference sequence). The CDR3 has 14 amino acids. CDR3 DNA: TGTGCCAGCAGCCAAGCGGACAGGGGCACTGAAGCTTTCTTT. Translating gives CASSQADRGTEAFF.

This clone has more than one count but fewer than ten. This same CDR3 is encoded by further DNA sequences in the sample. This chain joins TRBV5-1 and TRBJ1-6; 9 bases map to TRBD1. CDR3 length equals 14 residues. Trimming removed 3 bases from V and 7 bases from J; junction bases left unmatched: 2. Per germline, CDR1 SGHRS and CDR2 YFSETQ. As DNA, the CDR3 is TGCGCCAGCAGCTCCGGACAGGGGAATTCACCCCTCCACTTT. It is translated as CASSSGQGNSPLHF.

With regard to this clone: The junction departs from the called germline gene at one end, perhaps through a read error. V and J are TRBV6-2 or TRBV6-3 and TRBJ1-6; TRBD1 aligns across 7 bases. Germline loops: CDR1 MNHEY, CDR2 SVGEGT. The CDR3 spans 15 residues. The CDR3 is CASSGQTGHHSPPHF. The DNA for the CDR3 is TGTGCCAGCAGTGGACAGACAGGGCATCATTCACCCCCCCACTTT.

The CDR3 spells CSVDYGTSMNTEAFF. The CDR3 DNA is TGCAGCGTTGATTACGGGACTAGCATGAACACTGAAGCTTTCTTT. The rearrangement links TRBV29-1 to TRBJ1-1; tentative D call: TRBD1 (5 bases). The germline gives CDR1 SQVTM, CDR2 ANQGSEA. Trimming removed 3 bases from V and 0 bases from J, with 14 bases in between. CDR3 length equals 15 residues. Based on the CDR3 plus reference TRBV29-1 and TRBJ1-1, the full variable domain is SAVISQKPSRDICQRGTSLTIQCQVDSQVTMMFWYRQQPGQSLTLIATANQGSEATYESGFVIDKFPISRPNLTFSTLTVSNMSPEDSSIYLCSVDYGTSMNTEAFFGQGTRLTVV.

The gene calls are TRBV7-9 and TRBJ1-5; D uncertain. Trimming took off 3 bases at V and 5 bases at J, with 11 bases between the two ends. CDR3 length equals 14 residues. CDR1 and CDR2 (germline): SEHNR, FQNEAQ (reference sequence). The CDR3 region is CASSFGQSDQPQHF. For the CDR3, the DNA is TGTGCCAGCAGCTTCGGTCAGAGCGATCAGCCCCAGCATTTT.

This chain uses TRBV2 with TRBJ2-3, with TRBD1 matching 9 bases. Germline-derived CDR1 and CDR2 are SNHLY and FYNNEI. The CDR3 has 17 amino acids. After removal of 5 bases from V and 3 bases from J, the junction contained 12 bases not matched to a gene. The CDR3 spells CASSKLFRDRVTDTQYF. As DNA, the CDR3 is TGTGCCAGCAGTAAACTGTTCCGGGACAGGGTGACAGATACGCAGTATTTT.

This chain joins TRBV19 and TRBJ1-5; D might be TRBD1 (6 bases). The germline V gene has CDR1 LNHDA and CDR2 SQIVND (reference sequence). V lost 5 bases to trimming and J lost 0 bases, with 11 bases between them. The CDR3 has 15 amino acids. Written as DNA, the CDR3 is TGTGCCAGTAGTGGCCGGGACATTAGCAATCAGCCCCAGCATTTT. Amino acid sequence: CASSGRDISNQPQHF.

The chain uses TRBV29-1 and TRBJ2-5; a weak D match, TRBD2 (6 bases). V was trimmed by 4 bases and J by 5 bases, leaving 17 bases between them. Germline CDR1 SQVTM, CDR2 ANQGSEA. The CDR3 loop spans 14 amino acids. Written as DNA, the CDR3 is TGCAGCGTTGGCCCTAGTGGGGGGACCGAGACCCAGTACTTC. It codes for CSVGPSGGTETQYF.

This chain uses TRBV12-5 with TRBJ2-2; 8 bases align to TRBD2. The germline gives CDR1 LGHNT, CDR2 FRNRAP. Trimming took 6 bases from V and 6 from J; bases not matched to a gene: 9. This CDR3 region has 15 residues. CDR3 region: CASGPPGGVSGELFF. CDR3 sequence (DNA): TGTGCTAGTGGCCCCCCGGGGGGGGTTTCCGGGGAGCTGTTTTTT.

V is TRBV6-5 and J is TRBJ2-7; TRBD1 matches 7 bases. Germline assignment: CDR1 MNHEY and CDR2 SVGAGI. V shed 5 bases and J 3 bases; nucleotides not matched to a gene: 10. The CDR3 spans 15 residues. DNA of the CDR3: TGTGCCAGCAGTACCCCTGACAGGGTGATCTACGAGCAGTACTTC. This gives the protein CASSTPDRVIYEQYF.

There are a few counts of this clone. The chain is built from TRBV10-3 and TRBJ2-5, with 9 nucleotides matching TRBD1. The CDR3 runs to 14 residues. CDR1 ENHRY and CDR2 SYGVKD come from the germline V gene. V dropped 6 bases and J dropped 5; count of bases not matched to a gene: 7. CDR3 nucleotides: TGTGCCATCAGCAACACAGGGGGCAGGGAGACCCAGTACTTC. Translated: CAISNTGGRETQYF.

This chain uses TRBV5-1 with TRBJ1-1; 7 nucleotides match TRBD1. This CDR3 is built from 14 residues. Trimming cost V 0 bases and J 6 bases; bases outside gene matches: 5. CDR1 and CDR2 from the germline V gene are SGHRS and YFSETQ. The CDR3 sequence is CASSLVAGGAEAFF. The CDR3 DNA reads TGCGCCAGCAGCTTGGTCGCAGGGGGTGCTGAAGCTTTCTTT.

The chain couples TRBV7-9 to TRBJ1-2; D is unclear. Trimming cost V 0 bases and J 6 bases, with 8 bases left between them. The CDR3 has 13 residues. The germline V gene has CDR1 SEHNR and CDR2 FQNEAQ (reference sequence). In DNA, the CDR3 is TGTGCCAGCAGCTTAGCCCAGTACGATGGCTACACCTTC. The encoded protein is CASSLAQYDGYTF. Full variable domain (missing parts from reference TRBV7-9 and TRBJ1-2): DTGVSQNPRHKITKRGQNVTFRCDPISEHNRLYWYRQTLGQGPEFLTYFQNEAQLEKSRLLSDRFSAERPKGSFSTLEIQRTEQGDSAMYLCASSLAQYDGYTFGSGTRLTVV.

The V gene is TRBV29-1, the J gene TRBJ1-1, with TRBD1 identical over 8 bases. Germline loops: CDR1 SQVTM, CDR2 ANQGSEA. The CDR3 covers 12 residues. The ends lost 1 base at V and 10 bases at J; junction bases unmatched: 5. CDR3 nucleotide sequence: TGCAGCGTTGAAGGCAGGGGGCGCGGAGCTTTCTTT. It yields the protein CSVEGRGRGAFF.

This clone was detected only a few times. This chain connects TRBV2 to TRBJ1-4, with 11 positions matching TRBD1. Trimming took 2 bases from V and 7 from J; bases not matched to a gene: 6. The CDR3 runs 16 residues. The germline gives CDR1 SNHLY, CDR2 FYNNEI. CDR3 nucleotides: TGTGCCAGCAGTGAACTCGGACAGGGGGCTAGTGAAAAACTGTTTTTT. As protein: CASSELGQGASEKLFF.

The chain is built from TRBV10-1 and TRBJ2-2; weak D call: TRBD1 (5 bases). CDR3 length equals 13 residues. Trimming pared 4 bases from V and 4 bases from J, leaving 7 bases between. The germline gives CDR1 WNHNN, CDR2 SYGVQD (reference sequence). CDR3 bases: TGCGCCAGCAGTGGGGGCGGCACCGGGGAGCTGTTTTTT. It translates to CASSGGGTGELFF.

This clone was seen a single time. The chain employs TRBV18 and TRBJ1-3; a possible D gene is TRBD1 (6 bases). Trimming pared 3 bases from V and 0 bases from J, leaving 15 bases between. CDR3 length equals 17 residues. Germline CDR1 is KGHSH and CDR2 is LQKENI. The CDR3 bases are TGTGCCAGCTCACCGAGGGGGTCGTCGAGCTCTGGAAACACCATATATTTT. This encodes CASSPRGSSSSGNTIYF.

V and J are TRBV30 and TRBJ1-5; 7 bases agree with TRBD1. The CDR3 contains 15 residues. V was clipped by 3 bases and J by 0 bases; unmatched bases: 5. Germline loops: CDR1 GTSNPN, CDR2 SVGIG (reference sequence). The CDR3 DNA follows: TGTGCCTGGAGCATGGACAGGCGTAGCAATCAGCCCCAGCATTTT. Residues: CAWSMDRRSNQPQHF.

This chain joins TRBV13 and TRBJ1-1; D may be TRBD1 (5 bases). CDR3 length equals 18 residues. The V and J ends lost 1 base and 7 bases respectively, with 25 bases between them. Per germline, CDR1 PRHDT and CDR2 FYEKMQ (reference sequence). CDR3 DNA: TGTGCCAGCAGCTTAGTTTTTTCGGAACCTCAGGACAAGAGTGAAGCTTTCTTT. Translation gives CASSLVFSEPQDKSEAFF.

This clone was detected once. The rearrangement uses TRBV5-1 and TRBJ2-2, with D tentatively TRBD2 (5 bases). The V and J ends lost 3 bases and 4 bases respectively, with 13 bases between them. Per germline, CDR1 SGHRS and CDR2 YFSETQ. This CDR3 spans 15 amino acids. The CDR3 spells CASSWTPGSTGELFF. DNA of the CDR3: TGCGCCAGCAGCTGGACCCCGGGGAGCACCGGGGAGCTGTTTTTT.